The entry below describes one T cell receptor (beta chain). What it recognizes is unknown. This sample is part of a study of cytomegalovirus exposure and HLA in healthy donors. Whole-study findings and limits: According to reports, the classifier identified cytomegalovirus status with high specificity and sensitivity. Accurate prediction of HLA-A and HLA-B alleles (for most subjects) was reportedly achieved from TCR beta sequences. The study recorded fewer than 200 TCR beta chains that were cytomegalovirus-associated. In a later analysis, DRB1 alleles had the most associated TCRs; HLA-C alleles the fewest.

The PCR employed 60 Vbeta primers together with 13 Jbeta primers. Sequencing was performed with immunoSEQ multiplex PCR; in TCRdb, only in-frame clones are kept and a portion is missing. The sample has fewer than 200,000 clones; around four fifths are singletons. Losses at the gene ends were 5 bases for V and 2 bases for J; bases not matched to a gene: 3. Germline V CDR1 and CDR2: MNHNS, SASEGT. The CDR3 sequence is 14 residues long. The sequencing input was PBMCs. This sequence was found in a man aged 50 to 60 in good health and CMV-seropositive. This chain links TRBV6-1 with TRBJ2-1, with TRBD1 identical over 7 bases. CDR3 in amino acids: CASSRQGPYNEQFF. The DNA for the CDR3 is TGTGCCAGCAGTCGACAGGGACCCTACAATGAGCAGTTCTTC.